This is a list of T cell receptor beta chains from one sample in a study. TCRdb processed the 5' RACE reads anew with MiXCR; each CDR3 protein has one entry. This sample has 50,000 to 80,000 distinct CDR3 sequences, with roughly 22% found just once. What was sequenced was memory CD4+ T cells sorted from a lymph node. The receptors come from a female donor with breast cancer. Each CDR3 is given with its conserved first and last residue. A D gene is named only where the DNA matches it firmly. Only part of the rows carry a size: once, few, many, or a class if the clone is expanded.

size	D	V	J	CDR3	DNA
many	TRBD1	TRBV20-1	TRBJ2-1	CSAPGTGGAGEQFF	TGCAGTGCCCCCGGGACAGGGGGCGCGGGTGAGCAGTTCTTC
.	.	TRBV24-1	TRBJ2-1	CATEVTVPYNEQFF	TGTGCCACCGAGGTGACAGTTCCCTACAATGAGCAGTTCTTC
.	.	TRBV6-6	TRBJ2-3	CASSSPDQPDTQYF	TGTGCCAGCAGTTCCCCGGACCAGCCAGATACGCAGTATTTT
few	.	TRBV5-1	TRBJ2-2	CASSSGNPHTGELFF	TGCGCCAGCAGCTCCGGGAACCCACACACCGGGGAGCTGTTTTTT
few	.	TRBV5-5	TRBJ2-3	CASSRRTGTTDTQYF	TGTGCCAGCAGCCGACGAACAGGAACCACAGATACGCAGTATTTT
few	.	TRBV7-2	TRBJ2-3	CASSLYKGLDTQYF	TGTGCCAGCAGCTTATATAAGGGGCTGGATACGCAGTATTTT
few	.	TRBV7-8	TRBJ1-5	CASSLLVNQPQHF	TGTGCCAGCAGCTTATTGGTCAATCAGCCCCAGCATTTT
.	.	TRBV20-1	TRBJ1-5	CSARDDRNQPQHF	TGCAGTGCTAGAGATGACAGGAATCAGCCCCAGCATTTT
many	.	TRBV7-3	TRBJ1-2	CASSLDPGGGYTF	TGTGCCAGCAGCTTAGACCCGGGCGGGGGCTACACCTTC
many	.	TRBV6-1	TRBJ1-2	CASSEGTLSNYGYTF	TGTGCCAGCAGTGAAGGAACATTATCTAACTATGGCTACACCTTC
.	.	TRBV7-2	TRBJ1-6	CASSLAGEGNSPLHF	TGTGCCAGCAGCTTAGCGGGGGAGGGGAATTCACCCCTCCACTTT
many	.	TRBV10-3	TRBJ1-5	CAISADYSNQPQHF	TGTGCCATCAGTGCCGATTATAGCAATCAGCCCCAGCATTTT
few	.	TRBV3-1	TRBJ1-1	CASSQVGDTEAFF	TGTGCCAGCAGCCAAGTCGGGGATACTGAAGCTTTCTTT
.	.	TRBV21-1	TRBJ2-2	CASFRLGGLEATGELFF	TGTGCCAGCTTCCGACTTGGGGGACTAGAGGCCACCGGGGAGCTGTTTTTT
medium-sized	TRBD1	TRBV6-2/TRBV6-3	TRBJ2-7	CASRTGYYEQYF	TGTGCCAGCAGGACAGGGTACTACGAGCAGTACTTC
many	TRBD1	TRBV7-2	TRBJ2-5	CASSSSGTAQETQYF	TGTGCCAGCAGCTCCTCCGGGACAGCGCAAGAGACCCAGTACTTC
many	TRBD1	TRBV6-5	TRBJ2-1	CASSYSSLQGAEQFF	TGTGCCAGCAGTTACTCGTCCTTACAGGGGGCTGAGCAGTTCTTC
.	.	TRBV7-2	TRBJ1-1	CASRQPSGIGTEAFF	TGTGCCAGCAGACAACCCTCAGGGATCGGCACTGAAGCTTTCTTT
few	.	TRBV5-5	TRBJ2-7	CASSSGPMSYEQYF	TGTGCCAGCAGCTCGGGACCGATGTCCTACGAGCAGTACTTC
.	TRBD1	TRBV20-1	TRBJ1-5	CSAKVWTGSNQPQHF	TGCAGTGCTAAAGTCTGGACAGGGAGCAATCAGCCCCAGCATTTT
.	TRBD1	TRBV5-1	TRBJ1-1	CASSVVGQGGAEAFF	TGCGCCAGCAGCGTGGTTGGACAGGGGGGGGCTGAAGCTTTCTTT
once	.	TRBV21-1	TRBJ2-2	CASRTGELFF	TGTGCCAGCCGGACCGGGGAGCTGTTTTTT
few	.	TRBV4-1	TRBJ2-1	CASSQQGGDYNEQFF	TGCGCCAGCAGCCAGCAGGGCGGAGACTACAATGAGCAGTTCTTC
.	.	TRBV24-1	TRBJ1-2	CATSDSQGKGGGYTF	TGTGCCACCAGTGATTCGCAGGGAAAGGGCGGAGGCTACACCTTC
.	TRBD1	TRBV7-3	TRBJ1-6	CASSLRVRGRSYNSPLHF	TGTGCCAGCAGCTTAAGGGTCAGGGGGCGTTCCTATAATTCACCCCTCCACTTT
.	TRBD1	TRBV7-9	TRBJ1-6	CASNVGTGNSPLHF	TGTGCCAGCAACGTAGGGACAGGAAATTCACCCCTCCACTTT